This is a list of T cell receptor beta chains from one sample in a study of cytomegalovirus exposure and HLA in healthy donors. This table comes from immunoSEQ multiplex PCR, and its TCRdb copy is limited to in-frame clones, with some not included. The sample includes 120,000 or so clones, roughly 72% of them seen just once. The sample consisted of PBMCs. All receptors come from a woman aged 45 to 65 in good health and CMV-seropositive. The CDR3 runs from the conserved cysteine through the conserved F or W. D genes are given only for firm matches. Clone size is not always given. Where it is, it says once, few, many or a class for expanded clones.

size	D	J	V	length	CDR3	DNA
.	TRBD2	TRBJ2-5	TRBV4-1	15	CASSPGLAAQETQYF	TGCGCCAGCAGCCCGGGACTAGCGGCCCAAGAGACCCAGTACTTC
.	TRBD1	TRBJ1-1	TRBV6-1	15	CASSDTIRGQAEAFF	TGTGCCAGCAGTGATACAATCAGGGGGCAGGCTGAAGCTTTCTTT
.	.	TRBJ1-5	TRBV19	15	CASSRSAAIDQPQHF	TGTGCCAGTAGTAGGTCAGCGGCCATCGATCAGCCCCAGCATTTT
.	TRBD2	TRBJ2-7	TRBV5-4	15	CASSLVTSGSDEQYF	TGTGCCAGCAGCTTGGTGACTAGCGGGAGTGACGAGCAGTACTTC
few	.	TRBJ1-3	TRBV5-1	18	CASSLAGGGSISGNTIYF	TGCGCCAGCAGCTTGGCCGGAGGTGGCAGCATTTCTGGAAACACCATATATTTT
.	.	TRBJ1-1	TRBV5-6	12	CASSLTGTEAFF	TGTGCCAGCAGCTTGACAGGCACTGAAGCTTTCTTT
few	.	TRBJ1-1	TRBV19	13	CASRNRANTEAFF	TGTGCCAGTAGGAACAGGGCGAACACTGAAGCTTTCTTT
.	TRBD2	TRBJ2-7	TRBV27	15	CASSMGLAGVNEQYF	TGTGCCAGCAGTATGGGACTAGCGGGAGTAAACGAGCAGTACTTC
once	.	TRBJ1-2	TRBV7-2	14	CASSPGRGDYGYTF	TGTGCCAGCAGCCCCGGGCGGGGGGACTATGGCTACACCTTC
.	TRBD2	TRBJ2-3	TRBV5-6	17	CASSFPIAGGSTDTQYF	TGTGCCAGCAGCTTCCCAATAGCGGGAGGGAGCACAGATACGCAGTATTTT
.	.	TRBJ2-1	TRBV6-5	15	CASSLVASSYNEQFF	TGTGCCAGCAGTCTGGTGGCCAGCTCCTACAATGAGCAGTTCTTC
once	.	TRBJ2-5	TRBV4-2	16	CASSQDQASPQETQYF	TGTGCCAGCAGCCAAGATCAGGCTAGCCCCCAAGAGACCCAGTACTTC
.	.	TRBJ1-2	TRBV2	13	CASSGEAEYGYTF	TGTGCCAGCAGTGGAGAGGCCGAATATGGCTACACCTTC
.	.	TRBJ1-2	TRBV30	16	CAWSVLRGRVNYGYTF	TGTGCCTGGAGTGTCTTGAGAGGCAGGGTGAACTATGGCTACACCTTC
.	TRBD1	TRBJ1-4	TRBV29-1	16	CSVVWGQGTTNEKLFF	TGCAGCGTTGTTTGGGGACAGGGGACAACTAATGAAAAACTGTTTTTT
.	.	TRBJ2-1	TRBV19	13	CASGQQGANEQFF	TGTGCCAGTGGACAACAGGGAGCCAATGAGCAGTTCTTC
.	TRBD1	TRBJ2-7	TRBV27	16	CASSPVTGTGSNEQYF	TGTGCCAGCAGTCCTGTGACCGGGACAGGGTCAAACGAGCAGTACTTC
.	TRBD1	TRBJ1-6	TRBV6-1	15	CASSRGTGSNSPLHF	TGTGCCAGCAGTAGGGGGACAGGGAGTAATTCACCCCTCCACTTT